These 17 T cell receptor beta chains were all obtained from the same sample, sequenced in a study of shared clonotypes between healthy human individuals. TCRdb's table, derived via immunoSEQ multiplex PCR, lists solely in-frame clones and lacks some. In the table there are around 2.5 million clones, more than 85% of which are singletons. Sequencing was done on a sample of naive CD4+ T cells from PBMCs. Subset described: CD45RA+ positively selected. Receptors were obtained from a man younger than 35 in good health. Some clones in this sample may be carry-over from other donors' samples.

The CDR3 region has the DNA TGTGCCAGCAGATTTTCCCCGGGACAGGCTCTTGGCTACACCTTC. As protein: CASRFSPGQALGYTF. This sequence joins TRBV28 and TRBJ1-2; 8 bases align to TRBD1. CDR1 and CDR2 (germline): MDHEN, SYDVKM. With V trimmed by 6 bases and J by 7 bases, 13 bases remained unmatched. The CDR3 is 15 amino acids.

The CDR3 protein is CSVRAGGDYEQFF. The CDR3 DNA sequence: TGCAGCGTACGTGCAGGGGGCGATTATGAGCAGTTCTTC. This chain uses TRBV29-1 with TRBJ2-1; 8 positions match TRBD1. The CDR3 loop spans 13 amino acids. CDR1 is SQVTM, CDR2 ANQGSEA, per germline. Trimming took 6 bases from V and 8 from J; bases not matched to a gene: 9.

This clone was seen a single time. The chain has TRBV9 and TRBJ1-5; D ambiguous. CDR1 SGDLS and CDR2 YYNGEE come from the germline V gene. This CDR3 region has 13 residues. The V and J ends lost 3 bases and 4 bases respectively, with 8 bases between them. Here the CDR3 DNA reads TGTGCCAGCAGCGAGTGGGGTAATCAGCCCCAGCATTTT. Translation: CASSEWGNQPQHF.

To note about this clone: The identical CDR3 is also encoded by other nucleotide sequences in the sample. The genes are TRBV2 and TRBJ2-3; D remains unclear. Germline V gene sequence: CDR1 SNHLY, CDR2 FYNNEI. V was cut by 6 bases and J by 5 bases, with 6 bases left in between. This CDR3 contains 11 residues. CDR3 sequence: CASSVLDTQYF. In DNA, the CDR3 is TGTGCCAGCAGCGTGCTAGATACGCAGTATTTT.

The J gene is TRBJ2-5, the V gene TRBV5-1, with TRBD2 matching over 7 bases. V dropped 2 bases and J dropped 5; count of bases not matched to a gene: 6. The CDR3 spans 14 residues. Germline CDR1 and CDR2: SGHRS and YFSETQ. This CDR3 reads CASSLSGAKETQYF. The DNA for the CDR3 is TGCGCCAGCAGCTTAAGCGGGGCGAAGGAGACCCAGTACTTC.

Concerning this clone itself: This sample also contains other DNA sequences that code for the same CDR3. V gene TRBV5-1 combines with J gene TRBJ1-1; TRBD1 matches at 9 bases. The CDR3 consists of 14 residues. Germline CDR1 is SGHRS and CDR2 is YFSETQ. V was pared by 3 bases and J by 3 bases, with 3 bases of the junction left unmatched. The CDR3 DNA reads as TGCGCCAGCAGCTCACGGACAGGGGACACTGAAGCTTTCTTT. Translated: CASSSRTGDTEAFF.

This clone has just a few counts. The chain recombines TRBV19 with TRBJ1-1; D uncertain. The germline gives CDR1 LNHDA, CDR2 SQIVND (reference sequence). The CDR3 consists of 15 residues. Trimming cost V 5 bases and J 1 base, with 14 bases left between them. CDR3 DNA sequence: TGTGCCAGTAGTTTTACCGGGAACTGGAACACTGAAGCTTTCTTT. Protein sequence: CASSFTGNWNTEAFF.

CDR3 loop: CASSPTQPGQGPRGGNQPQHF. DNA for the CDR3: TGCGCCAGCAGCCCGACCCAACCGGGACAGGGGCCGAGAGGGGGCAATCAGCCCCAGCATTTT. The chain combines TRBV4-1 with TRBJ1-5; 10 bases are shared with TRBD1. Germline V CDR1 and CDR2: MGHRA, YSYEKL. The CDR3 totals 21 residues. The trim removed 4 bases at V and 2 bases at J, leaving 20 bases unmatched.

The CDR3 nucleotides are TGTGCCAGCAGTTTCCCCCCTAGCGGGAGACATACGCAGTATTTT. The encoded protein is CASSFPPSGRHTQYF. This chain uses TRBV28 with TRBJ2-3, with 10 positions matching TRBD2. V lost 3 bases and J lost 7; bases outside the gene matches: 7. The CDR3 runs 15 residues. Per the germline V gene, CDR1 is MDHEN and CDR2 is SYDVKM.

This chain joins TRBV19 and TRBJ1-2; D remains unclear. Germline CDR1 and CDR2: LNHDA and SQIVND (reference sequence). V lost 5 bases to trimming and J lost 2 bases, with 12 bases between them. This CDR3 comprises 14 residues. In nucleotides, the CDR3 is TGTGCCAGTAGTTACGGGCTCTTCAACTATGGCTACACCTTC. This gives the protein CASSYGLFNYGYTF.

The rearrangement joins TRBV6-6 to TRBJ2-7; D remains unclear. Between the trimmed V and J ends, which lost 3 bases and 2 bases, there was a span of 17 bases. There are 16 residues in the CDR3. The V gene's germline CDR1 is MNHNY and CDR2 SVGAGI (reference sequence). CDR3 protein: CASSYAKYGSTYEQYF. The CDR3, as DNA: TGTGCCAGCAGTTATGCGAAGTACGGATCGACCTACGAGCAGTACTTC.

This CDR3 is CASSLGPGRNQPQHF. CDR3 nucleotides: TGCGCCAGCAGCTTGGGGCCAGGCCGTAATCAGCCCCAGCATTTT. V usage is TRBV5-1 and J usage is TRBJ1-5; D not resolved. Germline V gene sequence: CDR1 SGHRS, CDR2 YFSETQ. V lost 0 bases, J lost 4 bases, and 11 bases lay in between. This CDR3 is 15 amino acids long.

This clone was detected only once. The chain links TRBV18 to TRBJ2-3, with TRBD2 matching 14 bases. The CDR3 loop spans 16 amino acids. J was trimmed by 5 bases and V by 6 bases; bases with no gene match: 7. Germline loops: CDR1 KGHSH, CDR2 LQKENI. CDR3 sequence: CASSPRLAGGLDTQYF. In DNA form, the CDR3 reads TGTGCCAGCTCGCCGAGACTAGCGGGAGGGTTAGATACGCAGTATTTT.

The chain links TRBV7-9 to TRBJ1-1, with unresolved D. Germline-derived CDR1 and CDR2 are SEHNR and FQNEAQ (reference sequence). The germline V and J ends were trimmed by 1 base and 8 bases, with 11 bases remaining between them. The length of the CDR3 is 13 residues. The CDR3 loop is CASSLEGPKEAFF. For the CDR3, the DNA is TGTGCCAGCAGCTTAGAGGGCCCGAAGGAAGCTTTCTTT.

The chain is built from TRBV7-2 and TRBJ2-7; D gene unclear. V lost 3 bases and J 2 bases, leaving 8 bases between the germline ends. CDR3 size: 13 residues. The germline V gene encodes CDR1 SGHTA and CDR2 FQGNSA. The CDR3 DNA reads as TGTGCCAGCAGCTTGGATTCCACCTACGAGCAGTACTTC. Its protein product is CASSLDSTYEQYF.

V and J are TRBV11-3 and TRBJ2-6, with 7 bases matching TRBD1. J lost 2 bases, V lost 4 bases, and 5 bases had no gene match. Germline lookup yields CDR1 SGHNT and CDR2 YENEEA. The CDR3 spans 16 residues. CDR3 sequence reads: CASSSGTDPGANVLTF. The CDR3 coding sequence is TGTGCCAGCAGCTCCGGGACAGACCCTGGGGCCAACGTCCTGACTTTC.

The V call is TRBV18, the J call TRBJ2-7; D is undetermined. CDR1 and CDR2 (germline): KGHSH, LQKENI. This CDR3 contains 14 residues. Deletions cut 4 bases from V and 0 bases from J, with 10 bases between. CDR3: CASSLDWSSYEQYF. CDR3 coding DNA: TGTGCCAGCTCACTTGACTGGAGCTCCTACGAGCAGTACTTC.